This paragraph covers one TCR beta chain sequence. Trimming took off 3 bases at V and 1 base at J, with 4 bases between the two ends. This CDR3 has 12 amino acids. The germline V gene has CDR1 SGHNT and CDR2 YYREEE (reference sequence). The sample is drawn from a study of blood T cell repertoires in COVID-19. This table comes from immunoSEQ multiplex PCR, and its TCRdb copy is limited to in-frame clones, with some not included. The sample records about 290,000 clones, about 85% being singletons. The chain has TRBV5-4 and TRBJ1-1; D remains ambiguous. This receptor was obtained from a woman aged 50 to 60 with active or convalescent COVID-19. Sample: peripheral blood. CDR3 coding DNA: TGTGCCAGCAGCTCCCAGAACACTGAAGCTTTCTTT. Amino acids: CASSSQNTEAFF.